This T cell receptor (beta chain) is from a study of blood T cells in healthy people across ages. Whole-study results and caveats: It was the long-lived donors that had more naive CD4+ cells and higher diversity than aged donors. TCR beta diversity tracked closely with naive T cell percentage.

There are a few counts of this clonotype. The antigen is unknown. Primed by a sample-barcoded 5' primer and a J-beta primer mix, a second PCR proceeded for 7 to 11 cycles. Each CDR3 protein is one row after TCRdb ran MiXCR on the 5' RACE reads. This sample has about 800,000 distinct CDR3 sequences, with about three fifths found just once. This CDR3 region has 15 residues. V dropped 5 bases and J dropped 5 bases, with 16 bases sitting between them. The germline CDR1 and CDR2 sequences are MDHEN and SYDVKM. The chain combines TRBV28 with TRBJ1-5; D is unclear. The sequencing input was blood. The receptor comes from a man aged 30-40 years in good health. The CDR3 loop reads CASSDPRGFDQPQHF. The CDR3 nucleotides read TGTGCCAGCAGTGACCCCAGAGGGTTCGATCAGCCCCAGCATTTT.